The T cell receptor beta chain described here comes from a study of T-cell reconstitution after alpha-beta-depleted transplantation in children (TCRdb year 2016). In the study overall: T-cell immune reconstitution after TCRalphabeta/CD19-depleted allogeneic hematopoietic cell transplantation in children was quantitatively tracked in the study by means of TCR repertoire profiling.

Preparation of the library involved PCR. The sequencing machine was an Illumina HiSeq 2500. TCR library preparation used molecular barcoding, with unique molecular identifiers applied to normalize quantification of the TCRbeta repertoire. TCRdb reprocessed the public reads (quality trimming at Q25 with fastp, clone calling with MiXCR) and kept in-frame beta chains. Rows with one shared CDR3 protein collapse into an entry with the most common genes and DNA. Present in this sample are about 610,000 distinct CDR3 sequences, about 10% of which were seen just once. The ten largest clones capture roughly 4% of the sample. Trimming removed 7 bases from V and 4 bases from J, leaving 13 bases between the germline ends. The germline V gene yields SGHDN for CDR1 and FVKESK for CDR2. From the cysteine up to the phenylalanine, the CDR3 has a length of 13 residues. Just CDR3 DNA is preserved here, 39 bases in frame from base 1.

About this clonotype: The antigen this receptor binds is unknown. No much larger clone exists at a distance of one base, and base qualities are not known.

The chain is encoded by TRBV14 joined to TRBJ1-1, with the D segment identity uncertain. The origin of this receptor is a human donor who donated a stem cell graft to a child with acute myeloid leukemia. Material: PBMCs from the stem cell graft donor, obtained from the stem cell graft. In nucleotides, the sequence is TGTGCCAGCACGGTATACCCGGCCACTGAAGCTTTCTTT. This sequence encodes CASTVYPATEAFF.